This T cell receptor (beta chain) was found in a study of spatial heterogeneity in lung cancer. Study information: Researchers sequenced follow-up PBMC samples if they had them, and these came a median of about 22 months after resection.

TCRdb re-called the 5' RACE reads with MiXCR, one entry per CDR3 protein. The data show under 150,000 distinct CDR3 sequences, more than 10% seen once. Germline V lookup: CDR1 SGHAT, CDR2 FQNNGV. The CDR3 is made up of 14 amino acids. Trimming cost V 6 bases and J 5 bases, with 17 bases left between them. As to time point: blood at routine non-recurrence follow-up after resection. In each case, whole RNA from tumor, nontumor lung or frozen PBMC was sequenced unsorted. The rearrangement links TRBV11-2 to TRBJ2-7, with D tentatively TRBD1 (6 bases). The TCR comes from a female donor with early-stage non-small cell lung cancer. The specimen comprised PBMCs, sampled at follow-up. CDR3 coding DNA: TGTGCCAGCAGGGGAGAGGGCAGGGGCCACGAGCAGTACTTC. Translation gives CASRGEGRGHEQYF.